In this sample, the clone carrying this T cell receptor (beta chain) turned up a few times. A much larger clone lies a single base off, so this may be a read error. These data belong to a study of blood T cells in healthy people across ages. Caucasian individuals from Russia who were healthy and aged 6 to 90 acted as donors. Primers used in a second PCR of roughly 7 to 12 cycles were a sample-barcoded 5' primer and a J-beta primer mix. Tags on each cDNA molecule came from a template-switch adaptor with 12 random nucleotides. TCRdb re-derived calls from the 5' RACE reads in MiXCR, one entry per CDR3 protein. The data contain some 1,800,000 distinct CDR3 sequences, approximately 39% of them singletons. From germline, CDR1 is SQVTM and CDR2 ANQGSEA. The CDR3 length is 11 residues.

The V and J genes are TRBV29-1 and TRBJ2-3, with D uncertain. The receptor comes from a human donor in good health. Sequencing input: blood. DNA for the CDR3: TGCAGCGTCAGATTCACAGATGCGCAGTATTTT. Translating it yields CSVRFTDAQYF.